This T cell receptor (beta chain) was profiled in a study of a mutant IDH1 vaccine in newly diagnosed glioma. Points on this clone: Its antigen is as yet unknown.

Clones were sequenced by immunoSEQ multiplex PCR, and TCRdb holds only the in-frame ones, with some missing. The data show 35,000 to 45,000 clones, with roughly 76% seen just once and 9.5% to 13% held by the top ten. The time point is: week 5, during vaccination. Doses comprised 300 ug of mutant IDH1 20-mer peptide each, plus topical imiquimod. The CDR3 runs 17 residues. Per the germline V gene, CDR1 is MGHRA and CDR2 is YSYEKL. Trimming took off 4 bases at V and 2 bases at J, with 18 bases between the two ends. The sequence came from a middle-aged man with glioma. Material: PBMCs, obtained from a glioma patient whose treatment included an IDH1 peptide vaccine. This sequence joins TRBV4-1 and TRBJ2-4; D possibly corresponds to TRBD2 (7 bases). Here the CDR3 reads CASSRRGDQGSKNIQYF. CDR3 coding DNA: TGCGCCAGCAGCCGCCGGGGGGACCAGGGGTCCAAAAACATTCAGTACTTC.